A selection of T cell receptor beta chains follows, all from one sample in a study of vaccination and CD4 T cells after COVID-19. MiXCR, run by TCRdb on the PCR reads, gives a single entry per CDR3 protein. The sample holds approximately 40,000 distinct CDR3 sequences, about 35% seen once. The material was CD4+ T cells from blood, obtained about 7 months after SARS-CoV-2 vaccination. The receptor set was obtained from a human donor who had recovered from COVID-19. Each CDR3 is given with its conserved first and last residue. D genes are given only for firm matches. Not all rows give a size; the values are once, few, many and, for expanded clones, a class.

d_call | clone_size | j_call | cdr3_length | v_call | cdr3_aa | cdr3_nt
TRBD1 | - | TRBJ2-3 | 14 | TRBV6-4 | CASSDSQGADTQYF | TGTGCCAGCAGTGACTCGCAGGGGGCAGATACGCAGTATTTT
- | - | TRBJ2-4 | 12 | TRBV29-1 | CSTRESANIQYF | TGCAGCACTCGGGAGTCGGCAAACATTCAGTACTTC
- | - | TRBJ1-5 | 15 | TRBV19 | CASSMSAWGNQPQHF | TGTGCCAGTAGTATGTCCGCGTGGGGCAATCAGCCCCAGCATTTT
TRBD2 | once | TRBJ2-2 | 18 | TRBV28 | CASSLSGTSGMRTGELFF | TGTGCCAGCAGCTTATCCGGGACTAGCGGGATGAGGACCGGGGAGCTGTTTTTT
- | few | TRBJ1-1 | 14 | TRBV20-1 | CSARGREGLTEAFF | TGCAGTGCTAGAGGGCGTGAAGGACTTACTGAAGCTTTCTTT
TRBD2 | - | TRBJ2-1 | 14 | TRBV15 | CAAKGTSAANEQFF | TGTGCCGCTAAAGGGACTAGCGCCGCAAATGAGCAGTTCTTC
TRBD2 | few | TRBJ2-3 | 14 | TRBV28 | CASIRTGLASTQYF | TGTGCCAGCATCCGAACAGGACTAGCTAGTACGCAGTATTTT
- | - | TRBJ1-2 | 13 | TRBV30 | CAWSVRFGEGYTF | TGTGCCTGGAGTGTACGATTTGGGGAAGGCTACACCTTC
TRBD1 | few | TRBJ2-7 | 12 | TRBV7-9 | CASSGQGYEQYF | TGTGCCAGCAGTGGACAGGGGTACGAGCAGTACTTC
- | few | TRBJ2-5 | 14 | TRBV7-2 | CASSLDSRGRGQYF | TGTGCCAGCAGCTTAGATTCTAGGGGTCGTGGCCAGTACTTC
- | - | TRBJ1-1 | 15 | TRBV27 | CASSSLRRLNTEAFF | TGTGCCAGCAGTTCGCTCAGGAGGCTGAACACTGAAGCTTTCTTT
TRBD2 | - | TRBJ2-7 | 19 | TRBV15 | CATSKVGRGLAGGSYEQYF | TGTGCCACCAGCAAAGTGGGGAGGGGACTAGCGGGAGGCTCCTACGAGCAGTACTTC
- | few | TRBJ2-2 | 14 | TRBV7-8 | CASSSGTETGELFF | TGTGCCAGCAGCTCCGGGACCGAAACCGGGGAGCTGTTTTTT
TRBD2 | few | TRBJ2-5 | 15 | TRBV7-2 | CASSLVRGGQETQYF | TGTGCCAGCAGCTTAGTCCGCGGGGGACAAGAGACCCAGTACTTC
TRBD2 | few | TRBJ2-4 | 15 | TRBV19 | CASSVSGRAGNIQYF | TGTGCCAGTAGTGTTAGCGGGAGGGCTGGAAACATTCAGTACTTC
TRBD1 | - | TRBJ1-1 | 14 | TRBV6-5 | CASSLQGPSTEAFF | TGTGCCAGCAGTTTACAGGGGCCGAGCACTGAAGCTTTCTTT
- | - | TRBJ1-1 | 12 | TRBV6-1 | CASSPRSTEAFF | TGTGCCAGCAGTCCCCGATCCACTGAAGCTTTCTTT
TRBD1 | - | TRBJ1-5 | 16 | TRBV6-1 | CASSTRDRARNQPQHF | TGTGCCAGCAGTACCCGGGACAGGGCGCGTAATCAGCCCCAGCATTTT
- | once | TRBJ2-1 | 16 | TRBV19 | CASSIGGGIRYNEQFF | TGTGCCAGTAGTATCGGGGGCGGGATAAGGTACAATGAGCAGTTCTTC
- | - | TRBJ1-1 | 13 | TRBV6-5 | CASSSHMNTEAFF | TGTGCCAGCAGTTCGCACATGAACACTGAAGCTTTCTTT
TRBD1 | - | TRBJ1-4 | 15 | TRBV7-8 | CASSDHRQGTEKLFF | TGTGCCAGCAGCGACCACCGACAGGGAACCGAAAAACTGTTTTTT
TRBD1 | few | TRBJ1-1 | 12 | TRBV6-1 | CASSRGLTEAFF | TGTGCCAGCAGCAGGGGGCTTACTGAAGCTTTCTTT
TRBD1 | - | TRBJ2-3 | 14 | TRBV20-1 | CSAGRQGSTDTQYF | TGCAGTGCTGGACGACAGGGGTCCACAGATACGCAGTATTTT
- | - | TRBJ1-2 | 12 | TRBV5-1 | CASSLGAYGYTF | TGCGCCAGCAGCCTGGGGGCATATGGCTACACCTTC
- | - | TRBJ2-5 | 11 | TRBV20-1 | CGPEYQETQYF | TGCGGCCCGGAGTACCAAGAGACCCAGTACTTC
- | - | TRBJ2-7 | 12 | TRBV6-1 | CASGGDPYEQYF | TGTGCCAGCGGAGGGGATCCCTACGAGCAGTACTTC